Shown below are 11 T cell receptor beta chains from a single sample sequenced in a study of control samples from healthy donors and cancer patients. Some clones are missing from TCRdb's copy, which holds only in-frame ones; the method was immunoSEQ multiplex PCR. The table records around 120,000 clones, around 87% of them present only once. The material sequenced was blood. The receptors were sampled from a man aged 55 to 69 in good health.

V gene TRBV18 combines with J gene TRBJ1-1; D remains ambiguous. The CDR3 loop spans 15 amino acids. CDR1 is KGHSH and CDR2 is LQKENI in the germline V gene. V shed 2 bases and J shed 0 bases, with 10 bases lying between them. The CDR3 here is CASSPGLGMNTEAFF. The CDR3, as DNA: TGTGCCAGCTCACCAGGGTTGGGGATGAACACTGAAGCTTTCTTT.

This chain links TRBV28 with TRBJ2-7; D gene unclear. CDR3 size: 13 residues. With 5 bases removed from V and 2 bases from J, the gap between germline ends came to 10 bases. The germline V gene encodes CDR1 MDHEN and CDR2 SYDVKM. Here the CDR3 DNA reads TGTGCCAGCAGTCAACCTTCAGCCTACGAGCAGTACTTC. As protein: CASSQPSAYEQYF.

J is TRBJ1-6 and V is TRBV5-5, with 8 bases fitting TRBD1. J lost 7 bases, V lost 4 bases, and 10 bases had no gene match. Germline lookup yields CDR1 SGHKS and CDR2 YYEKEE (reference sequence). The CDR3 has 16 amino acids. CDR3 amino acids: CASSPMVWTGNSPLHF. The CDR3 DNA reads as TGTGCCAGCAGCCCGATGGTATGGACAGGGAATTCACCCCTCCACTTT. The variable domain in full, completed from reference TRBV5-5 and TRBJ1-6, reads DAGVTQSPTHLIKTRGQQVTLRCSPISGHKSVSWYQQVLGQGPQFIFQYYEKEERGRGNFPDRFSARQFPNYSSELNVNALLLGDSALYLCASSPMVWTGNSPLHFGNGTRLTVT.

J is TRBJ2-5 and V is TRBV16; D not certain. The V gene's germline CDR1 is KGHSY and CDR2 FQNENV. Trimming stripped 2 bases from V and 1 base from J, with 8 bases between. The CDR3 runs to 14 residues. The CDR3, as DNA: TGTGCCAGCAGCCAAGGGCTGGCCCAAGAGACCCAGTACTTC. It translates to CASSQGLAQETQYF.

V gene TRBV27 combines with J gene TRBJ2-7, with no clear D. Between the trimmed V and J ends, which lost 0 bases and 0 bases, there was a span of 6 bases. Germline V CDR1 and CDR2: MNHEY, SMNVEV (reference sequence). This CDR3 contains 14 residues. The CDR3 protein is CASSLSPLSYEQYF. The CDR3 bases are TGTGCCAGCAGTTTATCGCCCCTCTCCTACGAGCAGTACTTC.

The chain uses TRBV3-1 (or the pseudogene TRBV3-2) and TRBJ2-2; D is undetermined. V was pared by 0 bases and J by 7 bases, with 12 bases between. The CDR3 is 15 amino acids. Per the germline V gene, CDR1 is LGHDT and CDR2 is YNNKEL (reference sequence). The CDR3 DNA reads as TGTGCCAGCAGCCAAGATCTCAGGTGGGGCGGGGAGCTGTTTTTT. Translated: CASSQDLRWGGELFF.

The chain couples TRBV6-1 to TRBJ1-3; D gene uncertain. V was cut by 2 bases and J by 0 bases, with 11 bases left in between. The CDR3 is 16 residues long. The V gene's germline CDR1 is MNHNS and CDR2 SASEGT. The CDR3 bases are TGTGCCAGCAGTGAACCCGGGAGGGCCTCTGGAAACACCATATATTTT. Translated, it gives CASSEPGRASGNTIYF.

The chain recombines TRBV30 with TRBJ1-3; no firm D call. This CDR3 has 14 residues. V gave up 6 bases and J gave up 0 bases, with 12 bases separating them. Germline V gene data show CDR1 as GTSNPN and CDR2 as SVGIG (reference sequence). The CDR3 loop is CACPRPDSGNTIYF. CDR3 in DNA: TGTGCCTGTCCCCGCCCCGACTCTGGAAACACCATATATTTT.

V is TRBV24-1 and J is TRBJ2-7; D is perhaps TRBD1 (6 bases). The V end was cut by 3 bases, the J end by 2 bases, with 13 bases between. The CDR3 sequence is 15 residues long. CDR1 KGHDR and CDR2 SFDVKD come from the germline V gene. The CDR3 bases are TGTGCCACCAGTGATCCGGGACATAAACCCTACGAGCAGTACTTC. It yields the protein CATSDPGHKPYEQYF.

The rearrangement links TRBV12-3 or TRBV12-4 to TRBJ1-3, with unresolved D. The CDR3 has 13 residues. Trimming left V 3 bases short and J 11 bases short, with 14 bases between. CDR3 in amino acids: CASSLGVVSAIYF. The CDR3 nucleotides read TGTGCCAGCAGTTTGGGCGTTGTATCCGCCATATATTTT.

This clone came up once. The CDR3 nucleotides are TGTGCCAGCAGTCTACAGGGCGGCTACGAGCAGTACTTC. Translating gives CASSLQGGYEQYF. The chain combines TRBV6-5 with TRBJ2-7; possibly TRBD1 for D (6 bases). This CDR3 contains 13 residues. The V and J ends lost 5 bases and 3 bases respectively, with 11 bases between them. The V gene's germline CDR1 is MNHEY and CDR2 SVGAGI.